Sequencing of this TCR beta chain was carried out in a study of cytomegalovirus exposure and HLA in healthy donors (dated by TCRdb to about 2017). A note on the overall study: An earlier analysis of 587 of the donors reported over 250 Gb of sequence data and 95 million to 130 million unique TCR beta sequences obtained from about 180 million T cells. An early release that covered approximately 600 HLA-typed donors contained about 300 gigabases of sequencing data and 70 million to 100 million unique TCR sequences. Of the roughly 400 genotyped donors, approximately 80% fell in the genetic ancestry cluster associated with self-reported Caucasian donors. The study aimed to test whether signatures of past pathogen exposure could be identified by cataloging public T cell receptors. Using immunosequencing, the study profiled T cell repertoires from 666 subjects and related those repertoires to cytomegalovirus serostatus. Along with the roughly 670-subject first cohort, a separate validation cohort of over a hundred different subjects was used. To predict cytomegalovirus infection status, the study brought together high-throughput TCR immunosequencing, statistical association of individual TCRs with disease status, and machine learning. A later analysis re-examined previously published TCR beta repertoires from roughly 650 donors and added high-resolution HLA genotyping to investigate patterns of TCR occurrence. The later analysis used no new phenotypic data to find candidate immune exposures, relying instead on TCR beta sequences and their occurrence across donors. In an earlier analysis of over 550 of the donors, high-throughput TCR beta sequencing was used to judge whether each TCR beta V gene segment behaved as functional or pseudogenic. Alongside the repertoire data, information on donor age, sex, ethnicity and CMV serostatus was compiled. Genome-wide SNP genotypes for about 55% of the roughly 670 donors were used in a later genetic analysis, which treated that subset as a discovery cohort. Every repertoire in the discovery cohort had been generated on one and the same sequencing platform. HLA typing included class I and class II loci at four-digit resolution. The number of typed donors differed by locus: roughly 620-640 for A, B, C, DRB1 and DQB1; 500 to 550 for DQA1; 606 for DPA1; and around 450 for DPB1. Four to six DR-DQ haplotypes were handled as single units for association and clustering, since linkage in the cohort was strong. On average, roughly 250,000 unique TCR beta nucleotide sequences were sequenced per donor among fewer than 500 genotyped donors of the cohort, with roughly 18% of those sequences being non-productive.

In total, 630 or so healthy bone marrow donors made up the cohort. Cohort members were all nominally healthy when sampled, although unrecorded immune exposures were likely present. CMV serostatus was recorded as positive for 289 and negative for about half of the roughly 700 cohort members, whereas no CMV serostatus was recorded for the donor in question. A peripheral blood sample was collected from each donor, and TCR beta sequencing was performed on peripheral blood mononuclear cells. The Qiagen DNeasy Blood Extraction Kit was used to extract genomic DNA from the blood cell samples. Results and caveats for the whole study, not just this receptor: A later genetic analysis reported fewer N-insertions in productive TCRs among donors in an Asian-associated ancestry cluster than the approximately 700-donor mean. Broadly in line with IMGT annotations, most TCR beta V segments showed up in productive rearrangements about 87% or about 30% of the time in an earlier analysis of about 500 of the donors. The presence/absence analyses assumed that sequencing depth was roughly uniform across donors, and that assumption may not be true. The authors suggested that the approach could potentially be extended to other disease states and immunological phenotypes. Linkage disequilibrium might explain the correlated functional status among segregating V segments, but an unknown experimental factor could not be ruled out. Most CMV-associated TCR beta chains appeared to be HLA-restricted in a later analysis, and the HLA associations seemed to be driven largely by CMV exposure. A cluster of highly shared sequence variants was judged likely to be a technical artifact of the sequencing pipeline. Across donors, most TCR sequences were observed very rarely, whereas some public TCRs were present in many individuals. According to a later analysis, parvovirus B19, influenza, CMV and Epstein-Barr virus appeared linked to several top co-occurrence clusters. Because HLA typing was unavailable for some donors at each locus, only the typed subset was used in association tests. Because the 87-base-pair reads could not distinguish some IMGT-functional V segments, including TRBV6-2 and TRBV6-3, those segments were excluded. In a later genetic analysis, a missense DCLRE1C variant was associated with V-gene and J-gene trimming of TCR beta chains, and the association was replicated in an independent cohort. A further reported finding was that TCR beta sequences accurately predicted the HLA-A and HLA-B alleles for most subjects in the first cohort. CMV serostatus was the only immune exposure information available for the cohort. Strong co-occurrence of HLA alleles, especially DR and DQ, made assigning TCR associations to individual alleles difficult. In a later analysis, TCR association rates were found to vary across HLA loci, with the most associated TCRs seen for DRB1 alleles and the fewest for HLA-C alleles. Compared with equally common non-associated chains, HLA-associated TCR beta chains in a later analysis were more clonally expanded and had lower generation probabilities. In the study, roughly 160 TCR beta chains were listed as associated with cytomegalovirus. The classifier was reported to diagnose cytomegalovirus status with high specificity and sensitivity in both the original and validation cohorts. The cohort was sequenced for TCR beta chains only, and without alpha or paired-chain data the features that could be detected were limited. Approximately 18 rarely observed V segments, including chromosome 9 orphons, were excluded from the earlier analysis of approximately 600 of the donors because counts were too low. A later analysis associated approximately 17,000 TCR beta sequences with specific HLA alleles at a false discovery rate of 0.05. A few of the identified cytomegalovirus-associated TCR beta chains were confirmed in vitro to be specific for cytomegalovirus antigens.

The receptor library was made with the immunoSEQ multiplex PCR assay. For the multiplex PCR, a mixture combining 60 forward primers for TCR Vbeta segments and 13 reverse primers for TCR Jbeta segments was used. The CDR3 region of rearranged TCR beta genes was amplified from genomic DNA by a multiplex PCR assay. On the Illumina HiSeq System, the amplified TCR beta libraries were sequenced as 87-base-pair reads. As for the original processing: In a later analysis, around 80 million unique TCR beta chains were counted across the approximately 670 repertoires, and roughly 11 million of these chains were shared by at least two donors. To remove PCR and sequencing errors, raw reads were error-corrected and collapsed into unique sequences using a nearest-neighbor algorithm that merged closely related sequences. V, D and J gene segments were assigned by aligning CDR3 sequences to IMGT reference sequences. For a sequence to be retained, a match of at least six nucleotides to both a V gene segment and a J gene segment was required. A rearrangement counted as productive if the CDR3 had no stop codons and remained in frame with V and J, and every other rearrangement counted as non-productive. CDR3 was defined by IMGT convention, running from the second conserved V-encoded cysteine to the conserved J-encoded phenylalanine. In an earlier analysis of 500 to 650 of the donors, sequences lacking an unambiguous match to a single V gene segment were excluded. An earlier analysis of almost 600 of the donors classified V segments as functional when productive rearrangements were above 56.7% and as segregating when the standard deviation between donors was above 5%. A statistical classification framework was developed to diagnose cytomegalovirus status using the catalog of TCR beta chain sequences. In a later analysis, TCR nucleotide sequences were compared against IMGT/GENE-DB human TR gene sequences so that V and J genes could be assigned. Using the TCRdist pipeline, a later analysis assigned CDR3 sequences along with most-parsimonious VDJ recombination scenarios. In a later analysis, every TCR beta chain was defined by the combination of its CDR3 amino acid sequence and its V-gene family, and reads without a unique V-gene family were dropped. As a way to deal with suspected cross-contamination and a sequencing artifact, a later analysis dropped over 550 nucleotide sequences that were highly shared and had low generation probability. In a later analysis, a clonal expansion index for each public chain was calculated from normalized within-repertoire ranks of inferred template counts. In a later analysis, generation probabilities were computed with a VDJ recombination model fitted to out-of-frame rearrangements, and the resulting probabilities were checked against IGoR. In a later analysis, hypergeometric tests were used to score TCR-TCR, TCR-HLA and TCR-CMV co-occurrence, with a repertoire-size bias correction applied to TCR pairs. False discovery rates were estimated in a later analysis by permuting HLA or CMV assignments 20 times. In a later analysis, co-occurring TCRs were grouped using DBSCAN, with TCRdist sequence similarity added in when clustering inside HLA-allele-positive subsets. Repertoires with fewer than 30,000 or more than 120,000 public chains were left out of co-occurrence clustering, as were four to six repertoires with anomalous nucleotide sharing. TCRdb re-hosts the immuneACCESS table, in-frame sequences only. Its copies lack some clones; in the studies checked, an unresolved V gene accounts for under half of them, and the cause for the rest is not known. V, J and clone size were drawn from that table, and D and trimming were deduced from the DNA. In this sample's table one finds tens of thousands of clones. In total, the top ten clones hold over 5.5% of the sample.

Reading from cysteine to phenylalanine, the CDR3 counts 13 amino acids. Only the CDR3 region is kept as DNA, spanning 39 bases read in frame from base 1. The junction shows trimming of 5 bases on V and 3 bases on J, plus 13 bases between the germline ends. The CDR1 and CDR2 encoded by the germline V gene (reference sequence) are GTSNPN and SVGIG. Points on this clone: What this receptor recognizes is not known.

The rearrangement combines TRBV30 with TRBJ1-1; the D gene cannot be named for sure. The sequence was obtained from a human donor in good health. The sample comprised PBMCs. CDR3 region: CAWAPPSDTEAFF. At the DNA level, the sequence is TGTGCCTGGGCTCCTCCCTCGGACACTGAAGCTTTCTTT.